Presented here are 28 T cell receptor beta chains from one specimen sequenced in a study of cytomegalovirus exposure and HLA in healthy donors. The PCR ran on 60 Vbeta and 13 Jbeta primers. Some clones are missing from TCRdb's copy, which holds only in-frame ones; the method was immunoSEQ multiplex PCR. The sample lists around 89,000 clones, more than 65% occurring once. The sequencing input was PBMCs. The receptors here all came from a girl aged 2 to 9 in good health and CMV-seropositive.

The V call is TRBV30, the J call TRBJ1-5, with 9 positions matching TRBD1. CDR1 GTSNPN and CDR2 SVGIG come from the germline V gene (reference sequence). Trimming cost V 4 bases and J 7 bases; bases outside gene matches: 14. The CDR3 has 16 residues. CDR3 region: CAWTRQGVGFRQPQHF. The CDR3 DNA sequence: TGTGCCTGGACCCGACAGGGGGTTGGTTTTCGGCAGCCCCAGCATTTT. The whole variable domain, filled in from reference TRBV30 and TRBJ1-5, reads SQTIHQWPATLVQPVGSPLSLECTVEGTSNPNLYWYRQAAGRGLQLLFYSVGIGQISSEVPQNLSASRPQDRQFILSSKKLLLSDSGFYLCAWTRQGVGFRQPQHFGDGTRLSIL.

Only one count was recorded for this clone. The chain links TRBV28 to TRBJ1-1; D gene ambiguous. This CDR3 is built from 12 residues. The V end was cut by 6 bases, the J end by 4 bases, with 9 bases between. Germline CDR1 reads MDHEN; CDR2 reads SYDVKM. The DNA of the CDR3 is TGTGCCAGCAGACTCGGGGTCACTGAAGCTTTCTTT. Translated: CASRLGVTEAFF.

This clone was detected once. V usage is TRBV19 and J usage is TRBJ2-7, with TRBD2 matching over 9 bases. The germline CDR1 and CDR2 sequences are LNHDA and SQIVND (reference sequence). Trimming cost V 9 bases and J 0 bases; bases outside gene matches: 3. The CDR3 spans 13 residues. The CDR3 nucleotides are TGTGCCAGCGAAGCGGGAGGCTCCTACGAGCAGTACTTC. Protein sequence: CASEAGGSYEQYF.

V gene TRBV5-5 combines with J gene TRBJ2-3; D is perhaps TRBD1 (6 bases). This CDR3 is 16 amino acids long. CDR1 SGHKS and CDR2 YYEKEE come from the germline V gene (reference sequence). Between the trimmed V and J ends, which lost 1 base and 2 bases, there was a span of 14 bases. In DNA form, the CDR3 reads TGTGCCAGCAGCTTGTTCGTGGACAGAAACACAGATACGCAGTATTTT. The encoded protein is CASSLFVDRNTDTQYF.

The chain employs TRBV7-9 and TRBJ1-1; 7 bases are a match to TRBD1. CDR1 is SEHNR and CDR2 is FQNEAQ in the germline V gene (reference sequence). This CDR3 contains 15 residues. The trim removed 5 bases at V and 4 bases at J, leaving 10 bases unmatched. The CDR3 is CASSDSQGLGTEAFF. CDR3 nucleotides: TGTGCCAGCAGCGATTCACAGGGGCTGGGCACTGAAGCTTTCTTT.

This clone appeared a single time. The chain links TRBV28 to TRBJ1-5; unclear D gene. The CDR3 has 14 residues. V lost 5 bases to trimming and J lost 7 bases, with 15 bases between them. Germline CDR1 reads MDHEN; CDR2 reads SYDVKM. CDR3 protein: CASSPNLAYQPQHF. As DNA, the CDR3 is TGTGCCAGCAGTCCTAACTTAGCCTACCAGCCCCAGCATTTT.

The rearrangement uses TRBV29-1 and TRBJ2-3, with TRBD1 as a possible D gene (6 bases). Germline CDR1 SQVTM, CDR2 ANQGSEA. The CDR3 is 13 residues long. Trimming took off 7 bases at V and 1 base at J, with 12 bases between the two ends. The CDR3 DNA reads as TGCAGCGGAGGAGCAGGGGGCACAGATACGCAGTATTTT. The encoded protein is CSGGAGGTDTQYF.

The chain carries TRBV29-1 and TRBJ2-1, with 7 bases that match TRBD2. The CDR3 sequence is 15 residues long. Germline trimming cut 8 bases from V and 0 bases from J; bases unmatched to any gene: 10. The germline CDR1 and CDR2 sequences are SQVTM and ANQGSEA. The CDR3 DNA reads as TGCAGCACCTTACTAGCGCCGAGCTCCTACAATGAGCAGTTCTTC. It is translated as CSTLLAPSSYNEQFF.

This clone was observed a handful of times. The genes are TRBV19 and TRBJ1-4, with 12 bases lining up with TRBD1. CDR1 and CDR2 (germline): LNHDA, SQIVND (reference sequence). The CDR3 is 16 amino acids. Germline trimming cut 8 bases from V and 8 bases from J; bases unmatched to any gene: 12. CDR3 loop: CASAGTGGVITEKLFF. The CDR3 region has the DNA TGTGCCAGTGCTGGGACAGGGGGCGTTATTACGGAAAAACTGTTTTTT.

The chain is built from TRBV2 and TRBJ1-2; the D gene is possibly TRBD1 (6 bases). CDR3 length equals 15 residues. Germline V gene lookup returns CDR1 SNHLY and CDR2 FYNNEI. The ends were cut back, 1 base at V and 4 bases at J, with 13 bases in the middle. The CDR3, as DNA: TGTGCCAGCAGTGAAGACAGGGAAACGGGCTATGGCTACACCTTC. Translation gives CASSEDRETGYGYTF.

The chain's CDR3 is CASSLFRGGDHYGYTF. CDR3 sequence (DNA): TGTGCCAGCAGTTTATTTCGAGGGGGCGATCACTATGGCTACACCTTC. This rearrangement joins TRBV27 to TRBJ1-2, with 7 bases aligning to TRBD1. Germline-derived CDR1 and CDR2 are MNHEY and SMNVEV (reference sequence). The CDR3 totals 16 residues. V lost 1 base, J lost 3 bases, and 8 bases stayed unmatched.

The chain's CDR3 is CAISEPDRDETKGSSYEQYF. The CDR3 DNA is TGTGCCATCAGTGAGCCGGACAGGGATGAGACGAAAGGAAGCTCCTACGAGCAGTACTTC. V and J are TRBV10-3 and TRBJ2-7; 8 bases align to TRBD1. Looked up from germline, CDR1 is ENHRY and CDR2 is SYGVKD. Losses at the gene ends were 2 bases for V and 0 bases for J; bases not matched to a gene: 18. This CDR3 spans 20 amino acids.

The V gene is TRBV6-6, the J gene TRBJ1-1; D gene unclear. Germline V gene data show CDR1 as MNHNY and CDR2 as SVGAGI (reference sequence). Between the trimmed V and J ends, which lost 5 bases and 0 bases, there was a span of 4 bases. This CDR3 has 12 amino acids. The CDR3, as DNA: TGTGCCAGCAGTCGTATGAACACTGAAGCTTTCTTT. This translates into CASSRMNTEAFF.

The chain couples TRBV5-1 to TRBJ2-3; D may be TRBD2 (5 bases). Germline V gene lookup returns CDR1 SGHRS and CDR2 YFSETQ. CDR3 length equals 13 residues. Deletions cut 0 bases from V and 7 bases from J, with 9 bases between. The CDR3 DNA reads TGCGCCAGCAGCTTGGACGGGGTGAATACGCAGTATTTT. It encodes CASSLDGVNTQYF.

The J gene is TRBJ1-2, the V gene TRBV5-1; D not resolved. The V gene lost 0 bases and the J gene lost 2 bases, with 8 bases spanning the gap. The CDR3 sequence is 14 residues long. Germline lookup yields CDR1 SGHRS and CDR2 YFSETQ. CDR3 nucleotide sequence: TGCGCCAGCAGCTTGGGGGCCAGCAACTATGGCTACACCTTC. Its translation is CASSLGASNYGYTF.

The chain joins TRBV27 to TRBJ1-2; weak D call: TRBD1 (6 bases). Trimming left V 8 bases short and J 5 bases short, with 12 bases between. From germline, CDR1 is MNHEY and CDR2 SMNVEV (reference sequence). The CDR3 is 12 amino acids. The CDR3 here is CASRTAEYGYTF. The CDR3 coding sequence is TGTGCCAGCCGGACAGCAGAATATGGCTACACCTTC.

The chain recombines TRBV10-1 with TRBJ2-1; TRBD2 matches 15 bases. CDR1 is WNHNN and CDR2 is SYGVQD in the germline V gene (reference sequence). The CDR3 runs to 15 residues. The V segment lost 6 bases and the J segment 8 bases; nucleotides outside the gene matches: 5. The CDR3 spells CASSPGLAGGHEQFF. For the CDR3, the DNA is TGCGCCAGCAGCCCGGGACTAGCGGGAGGCCATGAGCAGTTCTTC.

V gene TRBV9 combines with J gene TRBJ2-6; D not resolved. Trimming left V 0 bases short and J 0 bases short, with 10 bases between. The CDR3 sequence is 17 residues long. In germline, CDR1 is SGDLS, CDR2 YYNGEE. CDR3 DNA sequence: TGTGCCAGCAGCGTAGGGCCTCTTACCTCTGGGGCCAACGTCCTGACTTTC. It translates to CASSVGPLTSGANVLTF.

The J gene is TRBJ2-5, the V gene TRBV30, with 15 bases matching TRBD2. Matching the DNA end better, TRBJ2-7 makes the J call doubtful. Germline-derived CDR1 and CDR2 are GTSNPN and SVGIG (reference sequence). CDR3 length: 17 amino acids. The CDR3 nucleotides are TGTGCCTGGAACAAAGGACTAGCGGGAGGGCTCCCCTACGAGCAGTACTTC. It translates to CAWNKGLAGGLPYEQYF.

The genes are TRBV15 and TRBJ2-3; 9 positions agree with TRBD2. Per germline, CDR1 LNHNV and CDR2 YYDKDF (reference sequence). The CDR3 covers 21 residues. The J segment lost 0 bases and the V segment lost 4 bases, leaving 20 bases of the junction unmatched. For the CDR3, the DNA is TGTGCCACCAGCACGGCGGGTCTTTGGGCTAGCGGGATTATAAGCACAGATACGCAGTATTTT. It encodes CATSTAGLWASGIISTDTQYF.

This chain links TRBV29-1 with TRBJ1-2; the D gene is possibly TRBD1 (5 bases). The CDR3 contains 14 residues. The germline V gene encodes CDR1 SQVTM and CDR2 ANQGSEA. The germline V and J ends were trimmed by 1 base and 0 bases, with 9 bases remaining between them. CDR3 DNA sequence: TGCAGCGTTGAAGGGCAGGGCGCTAACTATGGCTACACCTTC. Protein: CSVEGQGANYGYTF. Full variable domain (missing parts from reference TRBV29-1 and TRBJ1-2): SAVISQKPSRDICQRGTSLTIQCQVDSQVTMMFWYRQQPGQSLTLIATANQGSEATYESGFVIDKFPISRPNLTFSTLTVSNMSPEDSSIYLCSVEGQGANYGYTFGSGTRLTVV.

This clone was found a few times. V is TRBV6-5 and J is TRBJ1-1; no definite D call. This CDR3 comprises 12 residues. Trimming cost V 2 bases and J 7 bases, with 8 bases left between them. Germline CDR1 and CDR2: MNHEY and SVGAGI. CDR3 nucleotide sequence: TGTGCCAGCAGTTACGGGAGCTTTGAAGCTTTCTTT. It specifies CASSYGSFEAFF.

V is TRBV29-1 and J is TRBJ2-7; 8 bases agree with TRBD1. There are 14 residues in the CDR3. V shed 5 bases and J 6 bases; nucleotides not matched to a gene: 12. Germline loops: CDR1 SQVTM, CDR2 ANQGSEA. CDR3 sequence (DNA): TGCAGCGTTTTATGGCGTTGGGACAGGAGCGAGCAGTACTTC. Translated, it gives CSVLWRWDRSEQYF.

The chain recombines TRBV27 with TRBJ1-5, with 7 bases fitting TRBD1. With 6 bases clipped from V and 5 bases from J, the junction kept 4 bases outside the gene matches. Germline loops: CDR1 MNHEY, CDR2 SMNVEV (reference sequence). CDR3 length equals 13 residues. The CDR3 protein is CASRRQGDQPQHF. CDR3 DNA sequence: TGTGCCAGCAGACGACAGGGCGATCAGCCCCAGCATTTT.

This clone has a single count. This sequence joins TRBV10-2 and TRBJ1-4, with TRBD1 as a possible D gene (5 bases). CDR3 length: 18 amino acids. V gave up 6 bases and J gave up 1 base, with 21 bases separating them. Germline CDR1 WSHSY, CDR2 SAAADI. DNA for the CDR3: TGCGCCAGCAGCGGCGGAGGGCAGGGAACGGGAACTAATGAAAAACTGTTTTTT. Translated: CASSGGGQGTGTNEKLFF.

The genes are TRBV25-1 and TRBJ1-1; 7 positions match TRBD1. V shed 8 bases and J 5 bases; nucleotides not matched to a gene: 17. CDR3 length: 16 residues. Germline V gene sequence: CDR1 MGHDK, CDR2 SYGVNS. DNA of the CDR3: TGTGCCAGCGCTGGTTCGACAGGGAGAGGGAAGACTGAAGCTTTCTTT. This codes for CASAGSTGRGKTEAFF.

This chain connects TRBV18 to TRBJ2-3, with D unclear. V lost 3 bases to trimming and J lost 5 bases, with 12 bases between them. Germline V gene data show CDR1 as KGHSH and CDR2 as LQKENI. The CDR3 contains 14 residues. The CDR3 nucleotides read TGTGCCAGCTCACCCGTTCAGGCTAAAGATACGCAGTATTTT. Its translation: CASSPVQAKDTQYF.

The chain joins TRBV9 to TRBJ2-2, with 7 bases matching TRBD1. Per the germline V gene, CDR1 is SGDLS and CDR2 is YYNGEE. The length of the CDR3 is 14 residues. With V trimmed by 5 bases and J by 6 bases, 7 bases remained unmatched. The CDR3 loop is CASRGGLGAGELFF. In DNA form, the CDR3 reads TGTGCCAGCAGAGGGGGCTTGGGAGCCGGGGAGCTGTTTTTT.